Below are 19 T cell receptor beta chains sequenced from a single sample in a study of blood T cell repertoires in COVID-19. The protocol was immunoSEQ multiplex PCR, while the TCRdb copy is restricted to in-frame clones and leaves out a portion. The repertoire holds some 100,000 clones, roughly nine tenths seen once, with around 1% in the top ten. The specimen sequenced was peripheral blood. Receptor source: a man aged 60-69 years with acute or convalescent COVID-19.

This clone is a singleton in its sample. CDR3 amino acids: CASSELQALQETQYF. Here the CDR3 DNA reads TGTGCCAGCAGTGAGCTCCAGGCCTTGCAAGAGACCCAGTACTTC. The V call is TRBV2, the J call TRBJ2-5; D gene uncertain. The CDR3 has 15 amino acids. The germline V gene has CDR1 SNHLY and CDR2 FYNNEI. The V end was cut by 3 bases, the J end by 2 bases, with 13 bases between. Drawing the rest from reference TRBV2 and TRBJ2-5, the complete variable domain is EPEVTQTPSHQVTQMGQEVILRCVPISNHLYFYWYRQILGQKVEFLVSFYNNEISEKSEIFDDQFSVERPDGSNFTLKIRSTKLEDSAMYFCASSELQALQETQYFGPGTRLLVL.

This chain links TRBV9 with TRBJ1-1, with 8 bases aligning to TRBD1. The CDR3 has 13 residues. Trimming cost V 3 bases and J 4 bases; bases outside gene matches: 2. CDR1 and CDR2 from the germline V gene are SGDLS and YYNGEE. The CDR3 bases are TGTGCCAGCAGCGCTGGGACAGGCACTGAAGCTTTCTTT. This gives the protein CASSAGTGTEAFF. The full variable domain, in which reference TRBV9 and TRBJ1-1 provide the parts outside the CDR3, is DSGVTQTPKHLITATGQRVTLRCSPRSGDLSVYWYQQSLDQGLQFLIQYYNGEERAKGNILERFSAQQFPDLHSELNLSSLELGDSALYFCASSAGTGTEAFFGQGTRLTVV.

The rearrangement joins TRBV6-5 to TRBJ2-5, with 9 bases identical to TRBD1. This CDR3 is 14 amino acids long. From germline, CDR1 is MNHEY and CDR2 SVGAGI. J lost 5 bases, V lost 6 bases, and 7 bases had no gene match. The CDR3 bases are TGTGCCAGCAGATTGGGACAGGGATTGGAGACCCAGTACTTC. Translation: CASRLGQGLETQYF.

This clone is a singleton in its sample. The chain is built from TRBV5-1 and TRBJ2-2; 13 nucleotides match TRBD2. The germline CDR1 and CDR2 sequences are SGHRS and YFSETQ. The CDR3 consists of 19 residues. V trimming: 1 base; J trimming: 8 bases; junction bases outside the gene matches: 14. CDR3: CASSLRQTTSGRAGGELFF. The CDR3 DNA is TGCGCCAGCAGCTTGAGGCAGACAACTAGCGGGAGGGCCGGTGGGGAGCTGTTTTTT.

This sequence joins TRBV2 and TRBJ1-1; 12 nucleotides line up with TRBD1. The CDR3 is 16 amino acids. The ends lost 6 bases at V and 1 base at J; junction bases unmatched: 6. Germline loops: CDR1 SNHLY, CDR2 FYNNEI. CDR3 DNA: TGTGCCAGCAGCCGGGACAGGGGGCGCGAGAACACTGAAGCTTTCTTT. Translated, it gives CASSRDRGRENTEAFF.

This CDR3 is CASSDFLYEAFF. DNA for the CDR3: TGTGCCAGCAGTGATTTTTTATATGAAGCTTTCTTT. J is TRBJ1-1 and V is TRBV2; D call uncertain. CDR1 is SNHLY and CDR2 is FYNNEI in the germline V gene. The CDR3 runs to 12 residues. The V end was cut by 3 bases, the J end by 7 bases, with 9 bases between.

V gene TRBV5-1 combines with J gene TRBJ2-4, with 8 nucleotides matching TRBD1. The ends lost 1 base at V and 7 bases at J; junction bases unmatched: 4. The germline CDR1 and CDR2 sequences are SGHRS and YFSETQ. This CDR3 spans 14 amino acids. CDR3 loop: CASSLIGDRNIQYF. In DNA, the CDR3 is TGCGCCAGCAGCTTGATCGGGGACAGGAACATTCAGTACTTC.

V usage is TRBV6-5 and J usage is TRBJ1-2, with a weak D call TRBD1 (5 bases). This CDR3 is 12 amino acids long. CDR1 is MNHEY and CDR2 is SVGAGI in the germline V gene. Trimming stripped 2 bases from V and 8 bases from J, with 9 bases between. CDR3 DNA sequence: TGTGCCAGCAGTTACCAGGGAGGGGGCTACACCTTC. Amino acids: CASSYQGGGYTF.

The rearrangement links TRBV7-8 to TRBJ2-5; D perhaps matches TRBD1 (6 bases). Germline V gene sequence: CDR1 SGHVS, CDR2 FQNEAQ. Trimming took off 6 bases at V and 1 base at J, with 18 bases between the two ends. The CDR3 is made up of 16 amino acids. The CDR3 loop reads CASSYQGRPAQETQYF. The CDR3 DNA reads TGTGCCAGCAGTTATCAGGGGCGGCCCGCCCAAGAGACCCAGTACTTC.

The rearrangement uses TRBV12-3 or TRBV12-4 and TRBJ1-5; 8 bases align to TRBD1. The CDR3 spans 13 residues. Trimming at V came to 1 base and at J to 12 bases, leaving 5 bases not matched to a gene. In DNA form, the CDR3 reads TGTGCCAGCAGTTTAGGGAACACAGGGGGCCAGCATTTT. This gives the protein CASSLGNTGGQHF.

The chain has TRBV18 and TRBJ1-2; TRBD1 is a possible D gene (5 bases). Looked up from germline, CDR1 is KGHSH and CDR2 is LQKENI. Trimming pared 3 bases from V and 0 bases from J, leaving 17 bases between. The CDR3 is 17 amino acids. In DNA form, the CDR3 reads TGTGCCAGCTCACCGCTGTCAGGGCTTTCCTCTAACTATGGCTACACCTTC. This translates into CASSPLSGLSSNYGYTF.

V usage is TRBV25-1 and J usage is TRBJ2-2; a weak D match, TRBD1 (6 bases). Looked up from germline, CDR1 is MGHDK and CDR2 is SYGVNS. V was shortened by 6 bases and J by 4 bases, with 21 bases between the two germline ends. The length of the CDR3 is 17 residues. The CDR3, as DNA: TGTGCCAGCAGGAACAGGGTAGGACCTCCTGGCACCGGGGAGCTGTTTTTT. Amino acids: CASRNRVGPPGTGELFF.

V usage is TRBV30 and J usage is TRBJ2-2, with 8 positions matching TRBD1. The V gene end was trimmed by 5 bases and the J gene end by 6 bases; junction bases not matched to a gene: 8. This CDR3 contains 14 residues. Germline V gene sequence: CDR1 GTSNPN, CDR2 SVGIG (reference sequence). CDR3 sequence: CAWGTGGNPGELFF. CDR3 DNA sequence: TGTGCCTGGGGGACAGGAGGTAACCCCGGGGAGCTGTTTTTT.

This chain links TRBV6-4 with TRBJ2-2; perhaps TRBD2 as D (5 bases). CDR3 size: 13 residues. Between the trimmed V and J ends, which lost 4 bases and 2 bases, there was a span of 5 bases. Germline loops: CDR1 MRHNA, CDR2 SNTAGT. CDR3: CASSGTNTGELFF. The CDR3 DNA reads as TGTGCCAGCAGTGGGACTAACACCGGGGAGCTGTTTTTT.

V usage is TRBV7-8 and J usage is TRBJ1-5; 9 bases align to TRBD1. V lost 5 bases, J lost 2 bases, and 10 bases stayed unmatched. CDR3 length: 17 amino acids. Germline loops: CDR1 SGHVS, CDR2 FQNEAQ. CDR3: CASSIIQGAVGNQPQHF. The CDR3 region has the DNA TGTGCCAGCAGCATCATACAGGGGGCAGTGGGCAATCAGCCCCAGCATTTT.

V and J are TRBV7-2 and TRBJ2-7, with 9 bases aligning to TRBD1. This CDR3 is 19 amino acids long. The germline V gene encodes CDR1 SGHTA and CDR2 FQGNSA. The J segment lost 0 bases and the V segment lost 1 base, leaving 13 bases of the junction unmatched. CDR3: CASSLGRRTGAARSYEQYF. In nucleotides, the CDR3 is TGTGCCAGCAGCTTAGGTAGGAGGACAGGGGCCGCCCGCTCCTACGAGCAGTACTTC.

The chain has TRBV11-3 and TRBJ1-4; 9 nucleotides line up with TRBD1. This CDR3 spans 14 amino acids. The germline V gene has CDR1 SGHNT and CDR2 YENEEA. V gave up 5 bases and J gave up 7 bases; unmatched junction bases: 5. The DNA of the CDR3 is TGTGCCAGCAGCCCGGACAGGGGAAGTGAAAAACTGTTTTTT. Its translation is CASSPDRGSEKLFF.

The chain recombines TRBV11-3 with TRBJ2-1; TRBD2 matches at 7 bases. Trimming took 2 bases from V and 0 from J; bases not matched to a gene: 10. Germline CDR1 is SGHNT and CDR2 is YENEEA. The CDR3 loop spans 18 amino acids. CDR3 nucleotide sequence: TGTGCCAGCAGCTTATCGGGGGGTGGCGGGAGCTCCTACAATGAGCAGTTCTTC. As protein: CASSLSGGGGSSYNEQFF.

In DNA, the CDR3 is TGTGCCATCAGTGAGGGGTTACCGGGACAGGGGACGCAGCCCCAGCATTTT. As protein: CAISEGLPGQGTQPQHF. The gene calls are TRBV10-3 and TRBJ1-5, with 10 bases fitting TRBD1. V lost 2 bases and J lost 7; bases outside the gene matches: 11. In germline, CDR1 is ENHRY, CDR2 SYGVKD. The CDR3 has 17 amino acids.